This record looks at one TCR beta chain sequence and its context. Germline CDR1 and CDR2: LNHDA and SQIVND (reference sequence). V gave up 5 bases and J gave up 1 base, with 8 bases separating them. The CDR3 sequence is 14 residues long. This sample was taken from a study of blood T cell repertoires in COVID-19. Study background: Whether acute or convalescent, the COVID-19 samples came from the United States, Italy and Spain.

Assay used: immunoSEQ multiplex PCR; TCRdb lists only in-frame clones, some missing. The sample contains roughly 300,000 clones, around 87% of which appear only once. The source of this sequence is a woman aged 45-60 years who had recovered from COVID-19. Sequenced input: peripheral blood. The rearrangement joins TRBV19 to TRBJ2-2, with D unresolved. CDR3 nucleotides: TGTGCCAGTAGTCCACACCGGAACACCGGGGAGCTGTTTTTT. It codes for CASSPHRNTGELFF. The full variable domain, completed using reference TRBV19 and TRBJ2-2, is DGGITQSPKYLFRKEGQNVTLSCEQNLNHDAMYWYRQDPGQGLRLIYYSQIVNDFQKGDIAEGYSVSREKKESFPLTVTSAQKNPTAFYLCASSPHRNTGELFFGEGSRLTVL.